Sequencing of this T cell receptor beta chain was carried out in a study of cytomegalovirus exposure and HLA in healthy donors. Remarks on this clone: Antigen specificity is unknown.

Study-wide results and caveats: A later analysis reported that several of the most significant clusters appeared to be linked to common viral pathogens, among them Epstein-Barr virus. Cytomegalovirus-associated status was assigned to about 160 TCR beta chains. Per published reports, the classifier diagnosed cytomegalovirus status with high specificity and sensitivity. After further analysis at a later stage, 16,951 TCR beta sequences were associated with HLA alleles at 0.05 false discovery rate.

PCR amplification relied on 60 Vbeta primers (plus 13 Jbeta primers). Generated by immunoSEQ multiplex PCR, the TCRdb table keeps only in-frame clones and is missing some. There are over 150,000 clones in the sample; around four fifths occur only once, and roughly 6% lies in the top ten. The CDR3 extends over 18 amino acids. Unmatched junction bases numbered 11, after V lost 3 bases and J lost 3 bases. Germline assignment: CDR1 SGHTA and CDR2 FQGNSA. Sequenced input: PBMCs. The source of this sequence is a woman aged 45 to 65 in good health and CMV-seropositive. This chain uses TRBV7-2 with TRBJ1-4; 9 bases agree with TRBD1. The CDR3 nucleotides are TGTGCCAGCAGCTTTGGGACAGGGACAAAAGGAGCTAATGAAAAACTGTTTTTT. Its translation is CASSFGTGTKGANEKLFF.